This section outlines one T cell receptor (beta chain) sequence together with its context. A few counts support this clone. The target of this receptor is not known. One base away there is no much larger clone; base qualities are not given. TCRbeta CDR3 regions were amplified from genomic DNA using the immunoSEQ Assay, a bias-controlled multiplex PCR. In the source study's methods: Nucleated cell counts per sample were estimated from amplification of reference gene primers within the assay. Sequence reads were collapsed and filtered to measure the absolute abundance of every unique TCRbeta CDR3 rearrangement. For each sample, productive Simpson clonality was calculated as the square root of Simpson's diversity index across productive rearrangements. TCRdb retrieved this table from immuneACCESS and kept in-frame rearrangements only. Not all clones are present; in checked studies, unresolved V genes account for under half, and no reason is known for the remainder. D and trimming were read from the DNA, whereas the V and J calls and clone size are those reported in that table. The sample table records about 200,000 clones; about four fifths of these occur just once. Of the sample, approximately 4.8% falls within the top ten clones.

Participants in the prospective study were enrolled through a virtual design, were aged about 18 to 100 years, and lived in roughly 24 United States geographic areas. In the prospective study, participants were assigned to cohorts based on the clinical history participants reported in a screening survey and a study questionnaire. Exposed participants had been in contact, within 2 weeks of entering the study, with a person who had a PCR-confirmed or clinician-diagnosed case of COVID-19. Each participant in the prospective study had whole blood, serum and a nasopharyngeal or oropharyngeal swab collected by mobile phlebotomists. Prospective study participants could optionally give additional blood draws and questionnaires over a roughly two-month period. Before DNA extraction, blood samples from the prospective study were shipped at room temperature or frozen. This sample is drawn from a study of blood T cell repertoires in COVID-19 (dated by TCRdb to about 2020). Concerning the study at large: Collaborator samples came from the United States, Italy and Spain and covered acute and convalescent phases of COVID-19. The material from the prospective study consisted of cDNA or gDNA derived from T cells, B-cell-depleted T cells, or PBMCs. Subjects who had been exposed to COVID-19, were actively infected with it, or had recovered from it provided the deeply sampled blood TCRbeta repertoires that made up the dataset. The repertoires were released in a freely available public database intended as a resource for research on the immune response to SARS-CoV-2. The samples were drawn from the first 160 participants of the ongoing ImmuneRACE study and from 1,254 subjects provided by 6 global collaborators. A de-identified subject ID, COVID-19 status, age in years and sex were almost always included in the sample metadata. HLA class I and class II types, where available, came from metadata supplied by the sample provider rather than from assay-based typing.

Here is what the overall study found, with its caveats: The amount of clinical and demographic metadata varied by source and participant and was provided uncurated.

The sequenced sample was PBMCs or T cells enriched from blood (not recorded which). The TCR comes from a woman aged 45-65 years who had been exposed to COVID-19.

The CDR3 in this case is CATSDPQGDGYTF. The bases are TGTGCCACCAGTGATCCCCAGGGGGACGGCTACACCTTC. The chain uses TRBV24-1 and TRBJ1-2, with 7 junctional bases fitting TRBD1. Its CDR3 holds 13 amino acids, cysteine through phenylalanine. Solely the CDR3 DNA is kept, with 39 bases framed from the first base. V ends up 3 bases short and J 8 bases short, with an unmatched junction base count of 5. CDR1 and CDR2 (KGHDR, SFDVKD) derive from the germline V gene.